This is a list of T cell receptor beta chains from one sample in a study of cytomegalovirus exposure and HLA in healthy donors. Sequencing was performed with immunoSEQ multiplex PCR; in TCRdb, only in-frame clones are kept and a portion is missing. Of tens of thousands of clones in the sample, more than 70% were seen once. The specimen sequenced was PBMCs. The receptors come from a man aged 25 to 40 in good health and CMV-seropositive. Both conserved end residues are part of each CDR3. The D gene is left open where the match is weak. Clone size is stated in some rows and not others, as once, few, many or a class when expanded.

clone size	V gene	D gene	J gene	CDR3 DNA	CDR3 protein
.	TRBV7-9	.	TRBJ1-5	TGTGCCAGCAGCTTAGGAGGGCCAGGCCAGCCCCAGCATTTT	CASSLGGPGQPQHF
once	TRBV5-1	TRBD1	TRBJ2-7	TGCGCCAGCAGCCCCCGGTACGGGACAGGGGACCCTCAGGGCGAGCAGTACTTC	CASSPRYGTGDPQGEQYF
few	TRBV4-3	TRBD2	TRBJ2-2	TGCGCCAGCAGTCTCTACTACCAACGGGAGGTTTACACCGGGGAGCTGTTTTTT	CASSLYYQREVYTGELFF
.	TRBV29-1	.	TRBJ2-5	TGCAGCGTTGAGGCTAGCACGCCGAAGACCCAGTACTTC	CSVEASTPKTQYF
.	TRBV5-1	TRBD1	TRBJ2-2	TGCGCCAGCAGCCAATACAGGGGCGAGAACACCGGGGAGCTGTTTTTT	CASSQYRGENTGELFF
.	TRBV19	.	TRBJ1-5	TGTGCCAGTAGTTTGTTTTTTGGGGAGAATCAGCCCCAGCATTTT	CASSLFFGENQPQHF
.	TRBV6-5	.	TRBJ2-7	TGTGCCAGCAGTTACTCGAGATCGTCAAGGAGCGAGCAGTACTTC	CASSYSRSSRSEQYF
.	TRBV4-1	TRBD1	TRBJ2-7	TGCGCCAGCAGCCAACAAACCGGGACAGGGGGCGCCTCCTCCTACGAGCAGTACTTC	CASSQQTGTGGASSYEQYF
.	TRBV6-5	TRBD1	TRBJ1-2	TGTGCCAGCAGTTACCCCAGAGGACAGGGCAGTTATGGCTACACCTTC	CASSYPRGQGSYGYTF
.	TRBV30	TRBD1	TRBJ1-5	TGTGCCTGGAGTGCGACAGGGGGACGCCAGCCCCAGCATTTT	CAWSATGGRQPQHF
.	TRBV29-1	TRBD2	TRBJ2-5	TGCAGCGTTCACCCGACTAGCGACGAGACCCAGTACTTC	CSVHPTSDETQYF
.	TRBV7-2	TRBD2	TRBJ2-2	TGTGCCAGCAGCTTAGAAGCGGGAGGGATGACCGGGGAGCTGTTTTTT	CASSLEAGGMTGELFF
.	TRBV21-1	.	TRBJ1-1	TGTGCCAGCAGCAAAGCCCAAGGGAGGACTGAAGCTTTCTTT	CASSKAQGRTEAFF
.	TRBV4-1	.	TRBJ2-4	TGCGCCAGCAGCCAAGAACAGAGTCTAGCCAAAAACATTCAGTACTTC	CASSQEQSLAKNIQYF
.	TRBV9	TRBD2	TRBJ2-1	TGTGCCAGCAGCGTAGTTGATAGCGGGAGGGCCGGTAAGGAGAATGAGCAGTTCTTC	CASSVVDSGRAGKENEQFF
once	TRBV6-5	.	TRBJ1-2	TGTGCCAGCAGTTTACAGGATAACTATGGCTACACCTTC	CASSLQDNYGYTF
few	TRBV7-2	.	TRBJ1-1	TGTGCCAGCAGCTTAGAGGGGATAACCACTGAAGCTTTCTTT	CASSLEGITTEAFF
.	TRBV27	TRBD2	TRBJ2-5	TGTGCCAGCAGAAGGGGACTAGCGGGAGAGACCCAGTACTTC	CASRRGLAGETQYF
.	TRBV15	TRBD2	TRBJ2-1	TGTGCCACCAGCGCCTACACCCTAGCGGGAGAGTACAATGAGCAGTTCTTC	CATSAYTLAGEYNEQFF
.	TRBV9	TRBD1	TRBJ1-3	TGTGCCAGCAGCCCAGAAGGGGGCCCATACTCTGGAAACACCATATATTTT	CASSPEGGPYSGNTIYF
.	TRBV11-3	.	TRBJ1-2	TGTGCCAGCAGCTTACTGAGCTATGGCTACACCTTC	CASSLLSYGYTF
.	TRBV19	.	TRBJ1-5	TGTGCCAGTACCCCAGGACTTGTCCCGCGAATCGGTCAGCCCCAGCATTTT	CASTPGLVPRIGQPQHF
.	TRBV14	TRBD2	TRBJ2-5	TGTGCCAGCAGTAGACTAGCGCCACAAGAGACCCAGTACTTC	CASSRLAPQETQYF
.	TRBV27	.	TRBJ2-6	TGTGCCAGCAGTTATACAGGTACTGGGGCCAACGTCCTGACTTTC	CASSYTGTGANVLTF
.	TRBV5-1	.	TRBJ2-7	TGCGCCAGCAGCTTGGGGACTGCCACCTACGAGCAGTACTTC	CASSLGTATYEQYF
few	TRBV19	TRBD2	TRBJ2-7	TGTGCCAGTAGTATTACTAGCGGGATGTACGAGCAGTACTTC	CASSITSGMYEQYF
.	TRBV6-5	TRBD1	TRBJ2-3	TGTGCCAGCAGTTCCCCAGGGGGCGCGACAGATACGCAGTATTTT	CASSSPGGATDTQYF
.	TRBV5-6	TRBD1	TRBJ1-2	TGTGCCAGCAGCTTGCGACAGGGTTTCCTTGGCTACACCTTC	CASSLRQGFLGYTF
.	TRBV6-1	TRBD1	TRBJ2-1	TGTGCCAGCAGTGGGGGACAGTACAATGAGCAGTTCTTC	CASSGGQYNEQFF
.	TRBV11-3	TRBD1	TRBJ1-1	TGTGCCAGCAGCTTAGGTGGGACAGGGAACACTGAAGCTTTCTTT	CASSLGGTGNTEAFF
once	TRBV7-9	.	TRBJ2-2	TGTGCCAGCAGTTCTAACAGGGAGGGGGCCGGGGAGCTGTTTTTT	CASSSNREGAGELFF
.	TRBV6-1	.	TRBJ2-7	TGTGCCAGCAGTCCCACAGGCTACTCCTACGAGCAGTACTTC	CASSPTGYSYEQYF
.	TRBV7-2	TRBD1	TRBJ2-3	TGTGCCAGCAGCTCAGGGGGTGGGGGCAGGGGTACAGATACGCAGTATTTT	CASSSGGGGRGTDTQYF
.	TRBV28	.	TRBJ1-1	TGTGCCAGCAGTGGTGCGCGGGGGTCCACTGAAGCTTTCTTT	CASSGARGSTEAFF
.	TRBV5-6	.	TRBJ2-6	TGTGCCAGCAGCTTGGAGAGGAGGGTCCCATCTGGGGCCAACGTCCTGACTTTC	CASSLERRVPSGANVLTF
.	TRBV29-1	TRBD1	TRBJ1-2	TGCAGCGTTGAAGATAGCCAGGGGGGATTGAACTATGGCTACACCTTC	CSVEDSQGGLNYGYTF
.	TRBV11-2	TRBD1	TRBJ2-4	TGTGCCAGCAGCTCCCCCGGGACAGGGGGGAAAAACATTCAGTACTTC	CASSSPGTGGKNIQYF
few	TRBV25-1	TRBD1	TRBJ2-7	TGTGCCAGCAGTTCCACAGGGGAGTTAGTAACGTACGAGCAGTACTTC	CASSSTGELVTYEQYF
.	TRBV11-3	TRBD1	TRBJ2-2	TGTGCCAGCAGCTCCGACAGGGGGCCGAGAACCGGGGAGCTGTTTTTT	CASSSDRGPRTGELFF
.	TRBV7-2	.	TRBJ2-1	TGTGCCAGCAGCAAACGGGGGGCTAGCGCTGTCGATGAGCAGTTCTTC	CASSKRGASAVDEQFF
.	TRBV7-9	TRBD1	TRBJ1-1	TGTGCCAGCAGCCACCGGGACAGGGACACTGAAGCTTTCTTT	CASSHRDRDTEAFF
.	TRBV30	TRBD2	TRBJ2-5	TGTGCCCGATCTAGCGGGAGGGCTATGGGGGAGACCCAGTACTTC	CARSSGRAMGETQYF
.	TRBV7-9	TRBD1	TRBJ2-7	TGTGCCAGCAGCCCCTACAGGGGCGAGCAGTACTTC	CASSPYRGEQYF
.	TRBV7-9	TRBD2	TRBJ2-1	TGTGCCAGCAGCCCAACTAGCGGGACCTTAAATGAGCAGTTCTTC	CASSPTSGTLNEQFF
.	TRBV18	TRBD1	TRBJ1-1	TGTGCCAGTCGTAGCCGAGGGGGCAGAGGGGACACTGAAGCTTTCTTT	CASRSRGGRGDTEAFF
once	TRBV1	.	TRBJ2-2	TGCACCAGCAGCAGGGGGCGCGACACCGGGGAGCTGTTTTTT	CTSSRGRDTGELFF
.	TRBV15	TRBD1	TRBJ2-3	TGTGCCACCAGCAGGCTAAAGGGACAGGGCCCAGATACGCAGTATTTT	CATSRLKGQGPDTQYF
.	TRBV6-5	.	TRBJ1-2	TGTGCCAGCAGTCCCGGCCAGGACTATGGCTACACCTTC	CASSPGQDYGYTF
.	TRBV5-1	TRBD1	TRBJ2-1	TGCGCCAGCAGCTGGACAGGGATCAATGAGCAGTTCTTC	CASSWTGINEQFF
.	TRBV6-1	TRBD2	TRBJ2-6	TGTGCCAGCAGTGAAGTGGGGGGGTCTGGGGCCAACGTCCTGACTTTC	CASSEVGGSGANVLTF
.	TRBV7-2	TRBD1	TRBJ1-2	TGTGCCAGCAGCTTGGGGCAGGGGGCTGTCTCGGTCTATGGCTACACCTTC	CASSLGQGAVSVYGYTF
.	TRBV4-2	.	TRBJ2-7	TGTGCCAGCAGCCAAGAGATTAGCGCCTCCTACGAGCAGTACTTC	CASSQEISASYEQYF
.	TRBV5-1	TRBD2	TRBJ2-5	TGCGCCAGCAGCTTCGGGGGGGAGACCCAGTACTTC	CASSFGGETQYF